This TCR beta chain appears in the sequencing data of a study of cytomegalovirus exposure and HLA in healthy donors. On this clone: The antigen is unknown.

Amplification used 60 Vbeta primers and 13 Jbeta primers. Here immunoSEQ multiplex PCR was the method, and the copy in TCRdb shows in-frame clones only, minus some. The data contain 100,000 to 150,000 clones, roughly three quarters of them singletons. General study findings and limits: Apparent HLA restriction characterized most CMV-associated TCR beta chains in a later analysis. The dataset shows that most TCR sequences were rare, while some public TCRs occurred in many donors. The presence/absence work took it that sequencing depth was about the same across donors.

The sequenced material came from PBMCs. The clonotype comes from a man aged 25 to 45 in good health and CMV-seropositive.

As DNA, the CDR3 is TGTGCCTGGTCGGCGACAGGGTGGGACAATGAGCAGTTCTTC. Translation gives CAWSATGWDNEQFF. V is TRBV30 and J is TRBJ2-1; 7 bases agree with TRBD1. The CDR3 runs 14 residues. After removal of 5 bases from V and 5 bases from J, the junction contained 9 bases not matched to a gene. The germline V gene has CDR1 GTSNPN and CDR2 SVGIG (reference sequence).